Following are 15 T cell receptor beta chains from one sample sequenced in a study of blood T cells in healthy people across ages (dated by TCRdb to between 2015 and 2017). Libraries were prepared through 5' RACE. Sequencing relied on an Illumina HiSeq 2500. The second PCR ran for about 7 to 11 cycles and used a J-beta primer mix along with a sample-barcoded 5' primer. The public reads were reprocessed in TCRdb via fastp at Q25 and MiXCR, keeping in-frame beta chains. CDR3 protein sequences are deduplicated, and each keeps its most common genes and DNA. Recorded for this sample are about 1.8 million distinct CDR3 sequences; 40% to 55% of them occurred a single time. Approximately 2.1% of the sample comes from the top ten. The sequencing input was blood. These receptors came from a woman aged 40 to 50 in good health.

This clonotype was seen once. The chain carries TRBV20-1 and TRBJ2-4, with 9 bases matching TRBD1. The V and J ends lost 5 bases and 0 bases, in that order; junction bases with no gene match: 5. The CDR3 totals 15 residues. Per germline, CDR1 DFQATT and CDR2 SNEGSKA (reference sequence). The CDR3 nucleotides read TGCAGTGCTGAAAGACAGGGGGGAGCCAAAAACATTCAGTACTTC. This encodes CSAERQGGAKNIQYF.

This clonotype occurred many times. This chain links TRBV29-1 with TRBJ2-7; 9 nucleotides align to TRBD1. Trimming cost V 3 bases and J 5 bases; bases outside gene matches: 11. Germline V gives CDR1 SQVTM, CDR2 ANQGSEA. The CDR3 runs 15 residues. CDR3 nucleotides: TGCAGCGTTGAGACCGGGACAGGGCGCGGGGACGAGCAGTACTTC. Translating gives CSVETGTGRGDEQYF.

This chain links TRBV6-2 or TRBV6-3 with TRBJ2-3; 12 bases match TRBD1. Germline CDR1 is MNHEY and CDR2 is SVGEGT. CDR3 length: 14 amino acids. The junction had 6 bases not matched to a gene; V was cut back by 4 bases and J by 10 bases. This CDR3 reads CASSLLRDRGPQYF. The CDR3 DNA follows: TGTGCCAGCAGTTTGCTCCGGGACAGGGGGCCGCAGTATTTT.

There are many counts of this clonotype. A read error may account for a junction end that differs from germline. The CDR3 region is CASSLGQGVETQYF. CDR3 bases: TGTGCTAGCAGCTTGGGACAGGGAGTGGAGACCCAGTACTTC. This rearrangement joins TRBV7-9 to TRBJ2-5; TRBD1 matches 9 bases. The CDR3 spans 14 residues. From germline, CDR1 is SEHNR and CDR2 FQNEAQ (reference sequence).

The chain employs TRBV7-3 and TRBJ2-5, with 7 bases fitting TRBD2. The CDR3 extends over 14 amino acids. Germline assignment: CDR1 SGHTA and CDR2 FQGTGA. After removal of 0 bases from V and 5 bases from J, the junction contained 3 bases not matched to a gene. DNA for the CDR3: TGTGCCAGCAGCTTAACAACTAGCGTGGAGACCCAGTACTTC. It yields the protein CASSLTTSVETQYF.

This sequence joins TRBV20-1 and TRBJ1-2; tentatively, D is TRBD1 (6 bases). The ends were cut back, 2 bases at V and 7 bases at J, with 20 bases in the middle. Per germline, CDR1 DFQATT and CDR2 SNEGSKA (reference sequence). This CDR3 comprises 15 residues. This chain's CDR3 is CSARLGGGGVFGYTF. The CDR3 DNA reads TGCAGTGCTAGACTCGGTGGGGGCGGGGTTTTTGGCTACACCTTC.

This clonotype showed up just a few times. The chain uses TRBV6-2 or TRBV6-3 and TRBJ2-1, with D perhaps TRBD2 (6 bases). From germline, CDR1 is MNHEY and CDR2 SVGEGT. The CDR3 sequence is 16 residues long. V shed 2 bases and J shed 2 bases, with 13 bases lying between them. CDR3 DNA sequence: TGTGCCAGCAGTTACGGAGGGGCTCTAACCTACAATGAGCAGTTCTTC. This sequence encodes CASSYGGALTYNEQFF.

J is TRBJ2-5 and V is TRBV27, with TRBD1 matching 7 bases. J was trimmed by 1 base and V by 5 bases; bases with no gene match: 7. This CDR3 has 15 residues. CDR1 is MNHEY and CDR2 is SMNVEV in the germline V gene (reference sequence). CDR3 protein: CASSPRQGIQETQYF. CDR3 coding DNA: TGTGCCAGCAGTCCGCGACAGGGTATCCAAGAGACCCAGTACTTC.

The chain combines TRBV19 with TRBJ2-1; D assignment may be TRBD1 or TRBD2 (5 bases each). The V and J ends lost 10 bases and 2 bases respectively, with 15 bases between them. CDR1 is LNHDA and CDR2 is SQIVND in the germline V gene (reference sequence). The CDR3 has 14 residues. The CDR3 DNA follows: TGTGCCACCTGGGACCCCGGCACCTACAATGAGCAGTTCTTC. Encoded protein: CATWDPGTYNEQFF.

CDR3 in amino acids: CASSLESSGGTYNEQFF. CDR3 DNA: TGTGCCAGCAGTTTAGAATCGTCGGGGGGGACATACAATGAGCAGTTCTTC. V usage is TRBV28 and J usage is TRBJ2-1; 8 bases match TRBD2. The CDR3 covers 17 residues. Unmatched junction bases numbered 10, after V lost 2 bases and J lost 4 bases. Per the germline V gene, CDR1 is MDHEN and CDR2 is SYDVKM.

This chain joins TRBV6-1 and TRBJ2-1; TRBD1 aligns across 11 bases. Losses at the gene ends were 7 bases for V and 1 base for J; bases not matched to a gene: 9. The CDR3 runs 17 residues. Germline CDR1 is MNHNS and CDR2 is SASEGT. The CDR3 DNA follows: TGTGCCAGCAAAAGGGGGACAGGGGGGTATTCCTACAATGAGCAGTTCTTC. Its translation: CASKRGTGGYSYNEQFF.

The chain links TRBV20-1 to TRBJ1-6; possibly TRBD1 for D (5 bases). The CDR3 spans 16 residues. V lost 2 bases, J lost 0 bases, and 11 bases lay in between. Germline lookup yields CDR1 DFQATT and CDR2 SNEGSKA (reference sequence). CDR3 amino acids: CSARRDASSYNSPLHF. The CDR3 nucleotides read TGCAGTGCTAGAAGGGACGCCAGCTCCTATAATTCACCCCTCCACTTT.

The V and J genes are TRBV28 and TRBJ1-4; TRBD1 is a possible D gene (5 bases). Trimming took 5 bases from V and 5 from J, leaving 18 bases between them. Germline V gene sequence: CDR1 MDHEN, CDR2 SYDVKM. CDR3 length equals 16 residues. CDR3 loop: CASSPYSDRDNEKLFF. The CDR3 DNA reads TGTGCCAGCAGTCCCTATTCCGACAGAGACAATGAAAAACTGTTTTTT.

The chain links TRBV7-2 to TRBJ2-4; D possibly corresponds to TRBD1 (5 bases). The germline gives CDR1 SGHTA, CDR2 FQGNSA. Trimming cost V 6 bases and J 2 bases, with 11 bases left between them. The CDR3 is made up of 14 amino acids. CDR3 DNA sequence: TGTGCCAGCAGGACATCAGGGCCCAAAAACATTCAGTACTTC. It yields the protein CASRTSGPKNIQYF. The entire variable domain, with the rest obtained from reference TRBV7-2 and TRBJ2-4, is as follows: GAGVSQSPSNKVTEKGKDVELRCDPISGHTALYWYRQSLGQGLEFLIYFQGNSAPDKSGLPSDRFSAERTGGSVSTLTIQRTQQEDSAVYLCASRTSGPKNIQYFGAGTRLSVL.

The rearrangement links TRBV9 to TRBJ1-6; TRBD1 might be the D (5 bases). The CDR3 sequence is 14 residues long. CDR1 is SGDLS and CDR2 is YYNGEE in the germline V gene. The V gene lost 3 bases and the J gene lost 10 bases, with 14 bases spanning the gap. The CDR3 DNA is TGTGCCAGCAGCGCGACCGGGACGGCGTCACCCCTCCACTTT. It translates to CASSATGTASPLHF.